These T cell receptor beta chains were read from a single sample in a study of blood T cell repertoires in COVID-19. Using immunoSEQ multiplex PCR, the repertoire was profiled, and TCRdb retains in-frame clones only, with some absent. Altogether about 200,000 clones are present, roughly nine tenths being singletons, with the ten largest covering approximately 2.4%. The sequenced sample consisted of PBMCs or T cells enriched from blood (not recorded which). All receptors derive from a woman in her twenties or thirties who had recovered from COVID-19. Each CDR3 is given with its conserved first and last residue. The D gene is left open where the match is weak. Only some rows state a clone size, as once, few, many or a class for expanded clones.

j_call clone_size d_call v_call cdr3_nt cdr3_aa
TRBJ1-5 NA TRBD1 TRBV19 TGTGCCAGTAGGACAGGGTATCAGCCCCAGCATTTT CASRTGYQPQHF
TRBJ2-1 NA TRBD2 TRBV25-1 TGTGCCAGCAGTGGGGGAGCGGGGGGAGATGAGCAGTTCTTC CASSGGAGGDEQFF
TRBJ1-1 once TRBD1 TRBV10-3 TGTGCCATCAGTGCAAAGAGGGTACAGGGGCGGAACACTGAAGCTTTCTTT CAISAKRVQGRNTEAFF
TRBJ1-3 NA NA TRBV4-1 TGCGCCAGCAGCCAAGGTCCGTTCTCTGGAAACACCATATATTTT CASSQGPFSGNTIYF
TRBJ2-3 NA TRBD2 TRBV11-2 TGTGCCAGCAGCTTAGTAGGGACTAGCGGGGAGGCAGATACGCAGTATTTT CASSLVGTSGEADTQYF
TRBJ1-5 NA NA TRBV18 TGTGCCAGCTCGCAGGCCGGTCAGCCCCAGCATTTT CASSQAGQPQHF
TRBJ1-1 NA TRBD1 TRBV2 TGTGCCAGCAGTGAAATAGTGGGACAGGGTCGGACTGAAGCTTTCTTT CASSEIVGQGRTEAFF
TRBJ1-2 NA NA TRBV9 TGTGCCAGCAGCGTAGGGGCAGGGGTAAAATATGGCTACACCTTC CASSVGAGVKYGYTF
TRBJ1-2 NA TRBD1 TRBV5-1 TGCGCCAGCAGCTTGGCCACAGGGGACTATGGCTACACCTTC CASSLATGDYGYTF
TRBJ1-2 NA TRBD1 TRBV7-9 TGTGCCAGCAGTAACCAAGGCAGGGGGTTCCTCGGCTACACCTTC CASSNQGRGFLGYTF
TRBJ2-2 few NA TRBV7-3 TGTGCCAGCAGTCCGACAGGGGAGGGGAACACCGGGGAGCTGTTTTTT CASSPTGEGNTGELFF
TRBJ2-1 few NA TRBV30 TGTGCCTGGGCGACCGGGACTCTTCAGTTCTTC CAWATGTLQFF